Below, 32 T cell receptor beta chains from the same sample are listed, as sequenced in a study of shared clonotypes between healthy human individuals. It was CD45RO-negative cells, positively selected for CCR7, that made up naive CD8 cells, with terminally differentiated effector memory CD45RA+ cells excluded. Sequenced by immunoSEQ multiplex PCR; TCRdb stores in-frame clones only, minus some. The profile shows about 590,000 clones, 95% to 96% of them singletons. The material sequenced was naive CD8+ T cells sorted from blood. The origin of the receptors is a woman aged 25 to 39 in good health.

This chain joins TRBV7-8 and TRBJ2-5; perhaps TRBD2 as D (6 bases). V dropped 2 bases and J dropped 6 bases, with 16 bases sitting between them. Per the germline V gene, CDR1 is SGHVS and CDR2 is FQNEAQ. The CDR3 consists of 15 residues. The CDR3 coding sequence is TGTGCCAGCAGCTTACGTACCGGGAGTCCCCAGACCCAGTACTTC. Translation gives CASSLRTGSPQTQYF.

A remark on this clone: The junction departs from germline at one end; a sequencing error may be responsible. The gene calls are TRBV13 and TRBJ2-7, with 9 bases that match TRBD1. The germline V gene has CDR1 PRHDT and CDR2 FYEKMQ (reference sequence). This CDR3 is 15 amino acids long. The CDR3 DNA is TGTGCCAGCAGCCTAGGGACAGGGAGGACTGGCGAGCAGTACTTC. It codes for CASSLGTGRTGEQYF.

The chain has TRBV7-9 and TRBJ1-1; D may be TRBD1 (5 bases). V lost 10 bases and J 0 bases, leaving 12 bases between the germline ends. The CDR3 length is 13 residues. Germline V gene data show CDR1 as SEHNR and CDR2 as FQNEAQ (reference sequence). The CDR3 DNA follows: TGTGCCATATGGGGGGGATTGAACACTGAAGCTTTCTTT. As protein: CAIWGGLNTEAFF.

The rearrangement links TRBV28 to TRBJ2-2; 7 nucleotides align to TRBD1. J gave up 4 bases and V 4 bases, and 12 bases lay outside the gene matches. Germline V gives CDR1 MDHEN, CDR2 SYDVKM. The CDR3 spans 17 residues. The CDR3 DNA sequence: TGTGCCAGCAGTTCCCTAGACAGGGTTAGGACCACCGGGGAGCTGTTTTTT. Amino acids: CASSSLDRVRTTGELFF.

This clone was seen once. The chain employs TRBV13 and TRBJ2-7; TRBD2 matches at 11 bases. CDR1 and CDR2 (germline): PRHDT, FYEKMQ (reference sequence). This CDR3 comprises 16 residues. V trimming: 0 bases; J trimming: 4 bases; junction bases outside the gene matches: 5. The CDR3 DNA is TGTGCCAGCAGCTTAGGTAGCGGGAGGGCCAATTACGAGCAGTACTTC. This translates into CASSLGSGRANYEQYF.

This clone was observed once. The genes are TRBV11-2 and TRBJ2-4, with a weak D call TRBD1 (5 bases). Germline lookup yields CDR1 SGHAT and CDR2 FQNNGV. The CDR3 covers 15 residues. Trimming left V 8 bases short and J 0 bases short, with 14 bases between. The CDR3 region has the DNA TGTGCCAGCGGATCACTGGGGCTAGCCAAAAACATTCAGTACTTC. Amino acid sequence: CASGSLGLAKNIQYF.

The chain links TRBV6-5 to TRBJ1-6; 9 nucleotides line up with TRBD1. V lost 2 bases and J lost 8; bases outside the gene matches: 4. Germline V gene sequence: CDR1 MNHEY, CDR2 SVGAGI. CDR3 length: 15 amino acids. The CDR3 spells CASSYADRGYSPLHF. CDR3 DNA: TGTGCCAGCAGTTACGCTGACAGGGGGTATTCACCCCTCCACTTT.

The chain uses TRBV7-8 and TRBJ1-6, with D perhaps matching TRBD1 (5 bases). CDR3 length: 16 amino acids. Germline CDR1 reads SGHVS; CDR2 reads FQNEAQ. V dropped 4 bases and J dropped 0 bases, with 10 bases sitting between them. The CDR3 reads CASSSSDSSYNSPLHF. The CDR3 coding sequence is TGTGCCAGCAGCTCTTCAGACAGCTCCTATAATTCACCCCTCCACTTT.

The chain couples TRBV11-2 to TRBJ2-1; D is undetermined. This CDR3 comprises 18 residues. Germline CDR1 and CDR2: SGHAT and FQNNGV. The V end lost 0 bases, the J end lost 2 bases, and 17 bases lay between the germline ends. The CDR3 region has the DNA TGTGCCAGCAGCTTAGATCCCCGCCAGACCACCACCTACAATGAGCAGTTCTTC. Translated: CASSLDPRQTTTYNEQFF.

This sequence joins TRBV27 and TRBJ1-1; possibly TRBD1 for D (5 bases). Germline V gene data show CDR1 as MNHEY and CDR2 as SMNVEV (reference sequence). V lost 0 bases and J lost 5, with 10 bases in between. This CDR3 is built from 14 residues. The CDR3: CASSLSAGGTEAFF. DNA for the CDR3: TGTGCCAGCAGTTTATCGGCTGGGGGGACTGAAGCTTTCTTT.

This clone appeared a single time. The rearrangement joins TRBV23-1 to TRBJ2-7; TRBD1 aligns across 8 bases. TRBV23-1 qualifies as an ORF whose function is uncertain. The V segment lost 4 bases and the J segment 2 bases; nucleotides outside the gene matches: 10. The CDR3 extends over 16 amino acids. In nucleotides, the CDR3 is TGCGCCAGCAGTCTCCCGGACAGGGCGAAAACCTACGAGCAGTACTTC. Protein: CASSLPDRAKTYEQYF.

This chain uses TRBV28 with TRBJ2-3, with 14 bases matching TRBD2. The CDR3 length is 17 residues. Germline V gene lookup returns CDR1 MDHEN and CDR2 SYDVKM. Unmatched junction bases numbered 6, after V lost 6 bases and J lost 1 base. The CDR3 here is CASSPGTSGSGTDTQYF. Here the CDR3 DNA reads TGTGCCAGCAGCCCCGGGACTAGCGGGAGTGGCACAGATACGCAGTATTTT.

The chain employs TRBV14 and TRBJ2-2, with D hard to call. The CDR3 contains 14 residues. Germline V gene sequence: CDR1 SGHDN, CDR2 FVKESK. The germline V and J ends were trimmed by 0 bases and 4 bases, with 6 bases remaining between them. The CDR3 DNA reads as TGTGCCAGCAGCCAAGAGATGGTCACCGGGGAGCTGTTTTTT. The encoded protein is CASSQEMVTGELFF.

The chain recombines TRBV4-1 with TRBJ2-2, with 11 positions matching TRBD2. V shed 3 bases and J 7 bases; nucleotides not matched to a gene: 7. The CDR3 runs 16 residues. Germline assignment: CDR1 MGHRA and CDR2 YSYEKL. This CDR3 is CASSHASGRWDGELFF. The CDR3 nucleotides read TGCGCCAGCAGCCACGCTAGCGGGAGGTGGGACGGGGAGCTGTTTTTT.

On this clone: The identical CDR3 is also encoded by other nucleotide sequences in the sample. V gene TRBV19 combines with J gene TRBJ2-7; maybe TRBD2 (6 bases). This CDR3 contains 14 residues. Looked up from germline, CDR1 is LNHDA and CDR2 is SQIVND (reference sequence). Trimming took off 3 bases at V and 2 bases at J, with 11 bases between the two ends. CDR3 nucleotide sequence: TGTGCCAGTAGTATCGGGAGTGGGGCCTACGAGCAGTACTTC. Protein sequence: CASSIGSGAYEQYF.

Notes on this clone: Other DNA variants within this sample encode the same CDR3. The chain carries TRBV28 and TRBJ1-5, with TRBD1 matching over 8 bases. The length of the CDR3 is 14 residues. Germline values: CDR1 MDHEN, CDR2 SYDVKM. V shed 4 bases and J 4 bases; nucleotides not matched to a gene: 3. The CDR3 DNA sequence: TGTGCCAGCAGTTCCCGACAGGGGAATCAGCCCCAGCATTTT. Its translation is CASSSRQGNQPQHF.

The chain recombines TRBV27 with TRBJ2-7, with 10 bases fitting TRBD2. This CDR3 contains 14 residues. V lost 6 bases to trimming and J lost 7 bases; unmatched junction nucleotides: 9. Germline V lookup: CDR1 MNHEY, CDR2 SMNVEV (reference sequence). The CDR3 DNA follows: TGTGCCAGCAGACCTCCGGGACTAGCGTATGAGCAGTACTTC. Translation: CASRPPGLAYEQYF.

The genes are TRBV7-3 and TRBJ2-1, with 11 bases identical to TRBD2. J gave up 5 bases and V 2 bases, and 2 bases lay outside the gene matches. The V gene's germline CDR1 is SGHTA and CDR2 FQGTGA. This CDR3 has 15 residues. The CDR3 loop is CASSLELAGDNEQFF. As DNA, the CDR3 is TGTGCCAGCAGCTTAGAACTAGCGGGGGACAATGAGCAGTTCTTC.

Regarding this clone: This sample includes further DNA sequences coding for the same CDR3. In DNA form, the CDR3 reads TGTGCCAGCAGCTTCGTCGGCAATGAGCAGTTCTTC. Protein sequence: CASSFVGNEQFF. The rearrangement joins TRBV5-6 to TRBJ2-1, with D hard to call. With 2 bases removed from V and 6 bases from J, the gap between germline ends came to 6 bases. Looked up from germline, CDR1 is SGHDT and CDR2 is YYEEEE. The CDR3 spans 12 residues.

The V gene is TRBV7-8, the J gene TRBJ1-5; TRBD1 matches 8 bases. This CDR3 region has 14 residues. The V and J ends lost 4 bases and 7 bases, in that order; junction bases with no gene match: 6. Germline V gives CDR1 SGHVS, CDR2 FQNEAQ. CDR3 DNA: TGTGCCAGCAGCTCGGACAGGGCGGGACAGCCCCAGCATTTT. Protein: CASSSDRAGQPQHF.

This clone was observed once. V is TRBV6-1 and J is TRBJ1-5; D might be TRBD1 (6 bases). The DNA end lines up better with TRBJ2-3; the J call may be wrong. The CDR3 contains 17 residues. Germline V gene lookup returns CDR1 MNHNS and CDR2 SASEGT. In nucleotides, the CDR3 is TGTGCCAGCAGTGAAGCGCTCCCAGGGGATGACAATCAGCCCCAGTATTTT. This translates into CASSEALPGDDNQPQYF.

As to this clone: This sample also contains other DNA sequences that code for the same CDR3. The rearrangement joins TRBV28 to TRBJ1-1; D gene unclear. The germline V and J ends were trimmed by 1 base and 1 base, with 7 bases remaining between them. Per the germline V gene, CDR1 is MDHEN and CDR2 is SYDVKM. The CDR3 runs to 14 residues. This chain's CDR3 is CASSLSAGNTEAFF. CDR3 coding DNA: TGTGCCAGCAGTTTATCGGCGGGGAACACTGAAGCTTTCTTT.

The chain links TRBV27 to TRBJ1-2; 7 nucleotides align to TRBD1. Germline CDR1 MNHEY, CDR2 SMNVEV (reference sequence). V gave up 5 bases and J gave up 6 bases; unmatched junction bases: 6. The CDR3 loop spans 13 amino acids. CDR3 protein: CASSPGQLHGYTF. As DNA, the CDR3 is TGTGCCAGCAGTCCGGGACAGTTACATGGCTACACCTTC.

The gene calls are TRBV9 and TRBJ1-5; D remains unclear. Germline V gene lookup returns CDR1 SGDLS and CDR2 YYNGEE. Between the trimmed V and J ends, which lost 2 bases and 3 bases, there was a span of 6 bases. The CDR3 contains 13 residues. CDR3 DNA sequence: TGTGCCAGCAGCGTTGGTGACAATCAGCCCCAGCATTTT. This sequence encodes CASSVGDNQPQHF.

The V and J genes are TRBV6-5 and TRBJ2-2, with D possibly matching TRBD1 (5 bases). Trimming shortened V by 6 bases and J by 0 bases, and 11 bases separated the two germline ends. The CDR3 has 15 residues. Germline-derived CDR1 and CDR2 are MNHEY and SVGAGI. CDR3 nucleotide sequence: TGTGCCAGCAGAGACGACAGCGCGAACACCGGGGAGCTGTTTTTT. The encoded protein is CASRDDSANTGELFF.

This rearrangement joins TRBV7-2 to TRBJ2-1; the match to TRBD2 covers 8 bases. The CDR3 loop spans 15 amino acids. Trimming took 0 bases from V and 8 from J; bases not matched to a gene: 6. Germline values: CDR1 SGHTA, CDR2 FQGNSA. CDR3 amino acids: CASSLAPGTRDEQFF. The DNA for the CDR3 is TGTGCCAGCAGCTTAGCCCCTGGGACTAGGGATGAGCAGTTCTTC.

V and J are TRBV16 and TRBJ2-2; 10 bases agree with TRBD2. Looked up from germline, CDR1 is KGHSY and CDR2 is FQNENV. The CDR3 runs to 16 residues. Trimming cost V 4 bases and J 0 bases; bases outside gene matches: 2. The CDR3 DNA reads as TGTGCCAGCAGCCTAGGGACTAGCGCGAACACCGGGGAGCTGTTTTTT. This encodes CASSLGTSANTGELFF.

The V and J genes are TRBV15 and TRBJ2-7; TRBD2 agrees at 14 bases. CDR1 and CDR2 (germline): LNHNV, YYDKDF (reference sequence). The J segment lost 5 bases and the V segment lost 5 bases, leaving 8 bases of the junction unmatched. This CDR3 spans 16 amino acids. The CDR3 DNA sequence: TGTGCCACCAGCTTGGGACTAGCGGGAGCCAGCGACGAGCAGTACTTC. This gives the protein CATSLGLAGASDEQYF.

The rearrangement joins TRBV27 to TRBJ2-7, with TRBD2 as a possible D gene (5 bases). Trimming took 1 base from V and 6 from J, leaving 7 bases between them. The CDR3 covers 12 residues. CDR1 and CDR2 (germline): MNHEY, SMNVEV (reference sequence). This chain's CDR3 is CASSLWGAEQYF. The CDR3 bases are TGTGCCAGCAGTTTATGGGGAGCCGAGCAGTACTTC.

The chain joins TRBV5-6 to TRBJ2-5, with 9 nucleotides matching TRBD1. Germline trimming cut 4 bases from V and 4 bases from J; bases unmatched to any gene: 5. This CDR3 has 14 amino acids. The germline gives CDR1 SGHDT, CDR2 YYEEEE. CDR3 nucleotides: TGTGCCAGCAGCCTGGGGACAGGGAGAGAGACCCAGTACTTC. Amino acid sequence: CASSLGTGRETQYF. The full variable domain, in which reference TRBV5-6 and TRBJ2-5 provide the parts outside the CDR3, is DAGVTQSPTHLIKTRGQQVTLRCSPKSGHDTVSWYQQALGQGPQFIFQYYEEEERQRGNFPDRFSGHQFPNYSSELNVNALLLGDSALYLCASSLGTGRETQYFGPGTRLLVL.

The rearrangement uses TRBV27 and TRBJ2-5; D not resolved. The CDR3 has 11 residues. V dropped 8 bases and J dropped 5 bases, with 9 bases sitting between them. Germline V gives CDR1 MNHEY, CDR2 SMNVEV (reference sequence). CDR3 nucleotide sequence: TGTGCCAGCCAAGGGCCCGAGACCCAGTACTTC. It codes for CASQGPETQYF.

Comment on this clone: Within the sample, other DNA sequences also encode this same CDR3. The chain recombines TRBV9 with TRBJ2-7; TRBD2 might be the D (6 bases). V was cut by 0 bases and J by 4 bases, with 11 bases left in between. The germline V gene has CDR1 SGDLS and CDR2 YYNGEE. This CDR3 spans 14 amino acids. CDR3 sequence: CASSVGGSGYEQYF. The CDR3 nucleotides are TGTGCCAGCAGCGTAGGGGGTAGCGGTTACGAGCAGTACTTC. Together with reference TRBV9 and TRBJ2-7, the CDR3 gives the full variable domain: DSGVTQTPKHLITATGQRVTLRCSPRSGDLSVYWYQQSLDQGLQFLIQYYNGEERAKGNILERFSAQQFPDLHSELNLSSLELGDSALYFCASSVGGSGYEQYFGPGTRLTVT.